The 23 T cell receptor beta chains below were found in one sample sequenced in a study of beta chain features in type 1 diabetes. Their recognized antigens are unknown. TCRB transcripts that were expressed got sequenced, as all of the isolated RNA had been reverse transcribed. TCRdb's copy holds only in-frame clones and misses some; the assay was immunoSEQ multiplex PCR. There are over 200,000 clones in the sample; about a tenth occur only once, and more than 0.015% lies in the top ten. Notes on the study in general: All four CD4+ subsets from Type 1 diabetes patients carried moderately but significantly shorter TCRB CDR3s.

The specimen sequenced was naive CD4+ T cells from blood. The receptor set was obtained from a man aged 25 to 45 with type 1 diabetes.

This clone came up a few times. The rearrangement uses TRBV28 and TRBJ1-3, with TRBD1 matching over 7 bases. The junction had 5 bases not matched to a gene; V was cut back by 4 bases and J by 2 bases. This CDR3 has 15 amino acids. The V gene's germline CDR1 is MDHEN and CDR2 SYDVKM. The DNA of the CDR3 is TGTGCCAGCAGTTCGTACAGGGGTACTGGAAACACCATATATTTT. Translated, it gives CASSSYRGTGNTIYF.

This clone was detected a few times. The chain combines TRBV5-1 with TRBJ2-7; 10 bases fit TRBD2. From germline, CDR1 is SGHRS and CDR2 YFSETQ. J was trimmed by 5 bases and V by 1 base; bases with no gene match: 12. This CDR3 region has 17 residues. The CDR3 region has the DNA TGCGCCAGCAGCTTGCCTTGGGTGAGCGGGGGGGCCCACGAGCAGTACTTC. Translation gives CASSLPWVSGGAHEQYF.

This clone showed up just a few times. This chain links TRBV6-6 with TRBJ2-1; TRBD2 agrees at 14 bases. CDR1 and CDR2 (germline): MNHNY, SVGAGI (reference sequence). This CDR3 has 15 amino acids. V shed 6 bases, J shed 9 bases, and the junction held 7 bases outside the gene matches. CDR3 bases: TGTGCCAGCAGCCAAGGGACTAGCGGGGGTGCTGAGCAGTTCTTC. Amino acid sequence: CASSQGTSGGAEQFF.

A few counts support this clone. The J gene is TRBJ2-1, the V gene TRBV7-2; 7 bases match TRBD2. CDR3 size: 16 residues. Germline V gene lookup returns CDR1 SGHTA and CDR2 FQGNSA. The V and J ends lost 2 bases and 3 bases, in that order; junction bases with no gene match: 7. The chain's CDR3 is CASSLRVLADYNEQFF. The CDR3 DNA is TGTGCCAGCAGCTTAAGAGTCCTAGCGGACTACAATGAGCAGTTCTTC.

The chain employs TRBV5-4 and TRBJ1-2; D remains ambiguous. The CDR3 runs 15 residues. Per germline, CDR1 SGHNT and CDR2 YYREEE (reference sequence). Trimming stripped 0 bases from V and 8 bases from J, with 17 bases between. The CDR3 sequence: CASSLAGSRPSGYTF. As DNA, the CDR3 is TGTGCCAGCAGCTTGGCCGGGTCTCGTCCGTCCGGCTACACCTTC.

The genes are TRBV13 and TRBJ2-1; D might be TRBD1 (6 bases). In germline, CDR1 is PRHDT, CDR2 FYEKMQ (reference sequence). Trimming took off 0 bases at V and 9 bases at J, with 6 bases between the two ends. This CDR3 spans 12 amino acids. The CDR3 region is CASSLGRGEQFF. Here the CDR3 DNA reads TGTGCCAGCAGCTTAGGCAGGGGTGAGCAGTTCTTC.

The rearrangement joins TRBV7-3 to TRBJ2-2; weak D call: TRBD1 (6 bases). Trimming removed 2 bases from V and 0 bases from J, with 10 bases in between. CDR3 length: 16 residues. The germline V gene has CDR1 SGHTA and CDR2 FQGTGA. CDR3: CASSLQGQSNTGELFF. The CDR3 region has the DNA TGTGCCAGCAGCTTACAAGGACAGTCGAACACCGGGGAGCTGTTTTTT.

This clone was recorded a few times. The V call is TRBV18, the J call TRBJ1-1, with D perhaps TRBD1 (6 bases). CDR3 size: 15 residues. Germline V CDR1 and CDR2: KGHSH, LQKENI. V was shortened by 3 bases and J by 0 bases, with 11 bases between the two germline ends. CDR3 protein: CASSPNREMNTEAFF. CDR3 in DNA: TGTGCCAGCTCACCCAACAGGGAAATGAACACTGAAGCTTTCTTT.

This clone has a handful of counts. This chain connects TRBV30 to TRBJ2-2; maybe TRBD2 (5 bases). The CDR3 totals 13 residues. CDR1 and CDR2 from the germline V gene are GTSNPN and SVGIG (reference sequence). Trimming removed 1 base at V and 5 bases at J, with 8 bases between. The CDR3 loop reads CAWSASGTGELFF. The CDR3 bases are TGTGCCTGGAGTGCAAGCGGTACCGGGGAGCTGTTTTTT.

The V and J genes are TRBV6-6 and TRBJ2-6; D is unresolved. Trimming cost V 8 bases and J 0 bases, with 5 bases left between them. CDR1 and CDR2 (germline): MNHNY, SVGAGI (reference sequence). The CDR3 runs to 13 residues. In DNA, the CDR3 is TGTGCCAGCCGTCCCTCTGGGGCCAACGTCCTGACTTTC. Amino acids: CASRPSGANVLTF.

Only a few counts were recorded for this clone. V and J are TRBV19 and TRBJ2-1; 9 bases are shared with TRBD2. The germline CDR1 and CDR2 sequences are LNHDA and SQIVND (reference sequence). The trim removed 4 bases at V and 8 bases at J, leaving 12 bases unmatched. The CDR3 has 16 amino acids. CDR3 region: CASSNNGRGGSYEQFF. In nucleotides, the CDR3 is TGTGCCAGTAGTAACAATGGGCGGGGGGGCAGCTATGAGCAGTTCTTC.

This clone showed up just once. Here the CDR3 reads CASSPQGDGELFF. The CDR3 DNA sequence: TGCGCCAGCAGCCCACAGGGCGACGGGGAGCTGTTTTTT. The rearrangement uses TRBV4-1 and TRBJ2-2; tentatively, D is TRBD1 (6 bases). V was clipped by 4 bases and J by 7 bases, with 10 bases between them. CDR3 length equals 13 residues. Germline values: CDR1 MGHRA, CDR2 YSYEKL.

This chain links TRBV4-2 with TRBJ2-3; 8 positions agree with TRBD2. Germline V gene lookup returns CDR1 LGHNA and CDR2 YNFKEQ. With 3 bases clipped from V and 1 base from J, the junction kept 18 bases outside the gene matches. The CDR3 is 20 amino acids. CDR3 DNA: TGTGCCAGCAGCCAGCTTGCAGGGACTAGTAAGACCAAGGGCACAGATACGCAGTATTTT. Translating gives CASSQLAGTSKTKGTDTQYF.

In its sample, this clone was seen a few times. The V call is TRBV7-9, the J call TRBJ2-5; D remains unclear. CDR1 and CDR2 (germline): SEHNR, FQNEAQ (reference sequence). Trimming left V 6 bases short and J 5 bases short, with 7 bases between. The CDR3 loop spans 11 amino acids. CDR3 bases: TGTGCCAGCAGGTTACTGGAGACCCAGTACTTC. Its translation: CASRLLETQYF.

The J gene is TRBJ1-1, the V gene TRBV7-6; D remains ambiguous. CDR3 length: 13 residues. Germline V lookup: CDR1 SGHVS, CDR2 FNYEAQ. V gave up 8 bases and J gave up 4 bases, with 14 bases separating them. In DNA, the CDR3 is TGTGCCAGCTCCTTTGCCGAGGGCACTGAAGCTTTCTTT. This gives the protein CASSFAEGTEAFF.

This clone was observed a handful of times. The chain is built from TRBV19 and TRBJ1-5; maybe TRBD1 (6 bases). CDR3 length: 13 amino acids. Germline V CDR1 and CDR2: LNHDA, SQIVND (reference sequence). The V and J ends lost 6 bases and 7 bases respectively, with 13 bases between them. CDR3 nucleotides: TGTGCCAGTAGGGACAGTCTTGCGCAGCCCCAGCATTTT. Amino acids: CASRDSLAQPQHF.

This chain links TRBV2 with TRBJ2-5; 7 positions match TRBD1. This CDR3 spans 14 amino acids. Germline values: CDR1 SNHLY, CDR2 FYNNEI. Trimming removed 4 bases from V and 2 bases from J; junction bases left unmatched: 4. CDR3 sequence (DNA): TGTGCCAGCAGTGCCCGACAGGGTCAAGAGACCCAGTACTTC. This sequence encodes CASSARQGQETQYF. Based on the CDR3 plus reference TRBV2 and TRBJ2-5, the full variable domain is EPEVTQTPSHQVTQMGQEVILRCVPISNHLYFYWYRQILGQKVEFLVSFYNNEISEKSEIFDDQFSVERPDGSNFTLKIRSTKLEDSAMYFCASSARQGQETQYFGPGTRLLVL.

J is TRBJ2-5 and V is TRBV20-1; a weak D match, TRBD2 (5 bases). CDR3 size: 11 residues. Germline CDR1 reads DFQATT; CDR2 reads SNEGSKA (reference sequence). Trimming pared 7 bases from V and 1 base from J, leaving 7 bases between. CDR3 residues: CSVRGQETQYF. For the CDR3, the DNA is TGCAGTGTCCGGGGCCAAGAGACCCAGTACTTC.

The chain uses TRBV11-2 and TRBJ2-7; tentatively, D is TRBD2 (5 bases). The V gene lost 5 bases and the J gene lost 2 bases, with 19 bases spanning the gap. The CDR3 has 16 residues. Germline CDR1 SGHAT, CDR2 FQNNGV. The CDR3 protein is CASSERGSRLAYEQYF. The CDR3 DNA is TGTGCCAGCAGCGAAAGAGGGAGCAGATTAGCCTACGAGCAGTACTTC.

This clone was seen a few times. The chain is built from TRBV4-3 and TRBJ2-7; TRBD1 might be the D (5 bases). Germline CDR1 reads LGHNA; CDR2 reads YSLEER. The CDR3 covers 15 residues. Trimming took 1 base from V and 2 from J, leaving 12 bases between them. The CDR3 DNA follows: TGCGCCAGCAGCCAAGCCTATCTCAGGGCCTACGAGCAGTACTTC. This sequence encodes CASSQAYLRAYEQYF.

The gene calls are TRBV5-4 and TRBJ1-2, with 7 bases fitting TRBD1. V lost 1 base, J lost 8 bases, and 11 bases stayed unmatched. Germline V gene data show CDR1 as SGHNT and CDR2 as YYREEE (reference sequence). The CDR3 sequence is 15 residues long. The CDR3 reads CASSLTGVGVSGYTF. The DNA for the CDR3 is TGTGCCAGCAGCTTGACAGGGGTCGGGGTTTCGGGCTACACCTTC.

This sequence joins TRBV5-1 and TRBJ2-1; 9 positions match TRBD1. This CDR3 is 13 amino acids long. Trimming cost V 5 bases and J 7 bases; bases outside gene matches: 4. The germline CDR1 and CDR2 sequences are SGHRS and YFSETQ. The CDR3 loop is CASREQGANEQFF. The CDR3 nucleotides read TGCGCCAGCAGAGAACAGGGGGCGAATGAGCAGTTCTTC. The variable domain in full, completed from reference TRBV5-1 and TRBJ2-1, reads KAGVTQTPRYLIKTRGQQVTLSCSPISGHRSVSWYQQTPGQGLQFLFEYFSETQRNKGNFPGRFSGRQFSNSRSEMNVSTLELGDSALYLCASREQGANEQFFGPGTRLTVL.

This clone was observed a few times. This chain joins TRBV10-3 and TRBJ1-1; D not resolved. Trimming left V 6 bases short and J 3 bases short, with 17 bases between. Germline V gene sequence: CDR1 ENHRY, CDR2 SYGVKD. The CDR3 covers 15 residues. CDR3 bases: TGTGCCATCAGCCCCAGAGGGATTTTCGACACTGAAGCTTTCTTT. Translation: CAISPRGIFDTEAFF.